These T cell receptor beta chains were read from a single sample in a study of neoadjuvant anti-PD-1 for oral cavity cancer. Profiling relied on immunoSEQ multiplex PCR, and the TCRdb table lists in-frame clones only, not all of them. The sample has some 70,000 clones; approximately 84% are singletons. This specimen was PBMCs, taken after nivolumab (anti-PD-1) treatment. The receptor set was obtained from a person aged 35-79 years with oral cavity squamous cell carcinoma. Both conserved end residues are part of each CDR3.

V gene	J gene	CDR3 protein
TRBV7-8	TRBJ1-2	CASSSGNYGYTF
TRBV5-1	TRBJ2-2	CASSSGTSGNTGELFF
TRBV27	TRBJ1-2	CASSLSVQGNYGYTF
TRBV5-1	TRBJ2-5	CASSLGAGPPYQETQYF
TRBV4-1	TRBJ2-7	CASSARDFYEQYF
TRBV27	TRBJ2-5	CASSLSIDGQETQYF
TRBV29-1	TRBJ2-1	CSVEGDTDEQFF
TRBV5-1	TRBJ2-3	CASSWTVNTDTQYF
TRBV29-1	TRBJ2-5	CSVSVAPRETQYF
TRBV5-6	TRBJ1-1	CASSLGPNTEAFF
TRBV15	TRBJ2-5	CATSREASQETQYF
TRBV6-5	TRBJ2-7	CASRDTSGSSEQYF
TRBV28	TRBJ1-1	CASSWGGSANTEAFF
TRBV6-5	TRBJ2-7	CASSSYSGEQYF
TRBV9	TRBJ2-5	CASSAPGLGSETQYF
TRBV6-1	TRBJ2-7	CASHSGTTSSYEQYF
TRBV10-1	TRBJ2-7	CAGRNRGPLSYEQYF
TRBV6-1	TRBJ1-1	CASSGQMNTEAFF
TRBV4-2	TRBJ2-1	CASSQDGSSSYNEQFF
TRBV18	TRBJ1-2	CASSPPDPNYGYTF
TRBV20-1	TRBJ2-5	CSAGPGAQYF
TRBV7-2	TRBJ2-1	CASSLPQYNEQFF
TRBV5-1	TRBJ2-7	CASSSWTSGSYEQYF
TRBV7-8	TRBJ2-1	CASSLRDIPNEQFF
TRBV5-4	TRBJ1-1	CASSLATVNTEAFF
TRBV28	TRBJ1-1	CASSLHRQGTEAFF
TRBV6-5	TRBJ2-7	CASSSLAGVYEQYF
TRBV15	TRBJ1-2	CATSRDAGLGYTF
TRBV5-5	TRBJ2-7	CASSWALGGNYEQYF
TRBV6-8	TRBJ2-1	CASRVAGTYNEQFF
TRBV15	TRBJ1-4	CATSTLGQGATNEKLFF